The entry below describes one T cell receptor beta chain. This entry is derived from a study of blood T cell repertoires in COVID-19. Repertoires were generated with immunoSEQ multiplex PCR, while TCRdb's copy carries only in-frame clones and drops some. The profile shows under 200,000 clones, roughly 80% of them singletons. Germline V gene lookup returns CDR1 LGHDT and CDR2 YNNKEL (reference sequence). J lost 13 bases, V lost 5 bases, and 13 bases had no gene match. The CDR3 length is 13 residues. The sequence derives from a woman aged 40 to 50 with acute COVID-19. Input material: PBMCs or T cells enriched from blood (not recorded which). The chain joins TRBV3-1 (or the pseudogene TRBV3-2) to TRBJ2-5, with TRBD2 identical over 7 bases. The CDR3 DNA reads TGTGCCAGCAGCAAGAGCGGGACCCCCGCCCTGTACTTC. It translates to CASSKSGTPALYF.